This TCR beta chain was found in a study of response to subunit inactivated influenza vaccine. The CDR3 consists of 13 residues. Concerning this clonotype itself: The germline gene is not matched at one end of the junction; a read error may be the cause.

TCRdb processed the RT-PCR reads anew with MiXCR; each CDR3 protein has one entry. The top ten hold more than 10% of the sample, which has 500,000 or so distinct CDR3 sequences, about 10% seen once. This specimen was PBMCs from blood, taken about 40 days after vaccination. This receptor was identified in a man over 45 who received an inactivated influenza vaccine. The genes are TRBV12-3 or TRBV12-4 and TRBJ2-7; D may be TRBD2 (5 bases). In DNA form, the CDR3 reads TGTGCCAGCAGTTTAAGCGCGGAGGACGGTTCGCACTTC. As protein: CASSLSAEDGSHF.